Listed here are 26 T cell receptor beta chains from one sample, sequenced in a study of T cell responses to AZD1222 COVID-19 vaccine. Assay: immunoSEQ multiplex PCR; the TCRdb copy retains only in-frame clones and omits some. Among approximately 150,000 clones, 85% to 95% were seen once, and the ten largest hold approximately 1.5%. The specimen comprised peripheral blood, sampled on day 0 of AZD1222 vaccination. The receptor source for this set is an adult in good health.

The chain links TRBV7-8 to TRBJ1-1; D call uncertain. CDR1 and CDR2 (germline): SGHVS, FQNEAQ. This CDR3 contains 15 residues. V dropped 2 bases and J dropped 3 bases, with 13 bases sitting between them. The DNA of the CDR3 is TGTGCCAGCAGCTTATTCGAGGGAAAGGACACTGAAGCTTTCTTT. This gives the protein CASSLFEGKDTEAFF.

The rearrangement links TRBV28 to TRBJ2-3; 7 bases line up with TRBD1. The CDR3 has 17 residues. Unmatched junction bases numbered 9, after V lost 3 bases and J lost 0 bases. The V gene's germline CDR1 is MDHEN and CDR2 SYDVKM. CDR3 sequence reads: CASSFTLGQRSTDTQYF. The CDR3 DNA reads as TGTGCCAGCAGTTTCACCTTGGGACAGAGAAGCACAGATACGCAGTATTTT. The whole variable domain, remainder taken from reference TRBV28 and TRBJ2-3, is DVKVTQSSRYLVKRTGEKVFLECVQDMDHENMFWYRQDPGLGLRLIYFSYDVKMKEKGDIPEGYSVSREKKERFSLILESASTNQTSMYLCASSFTLGQRSTDTQYFGPGTRLTVL.

V usage is TRBV28 and J usage is TRBJ2-1, with D possibly being TRBD1 or TRBD2 (7 bases each). Germline values: CDR1 MDHEN, CDR2 SYDVKM. Trimming left V 5 bases short and J 7 bases short, with 21 bases between. There are 16 residues in the CDR3. CDR3 DNA: TGTGCCAGCAGTCCAGGGGGGAGGGTCCGGGGAAATGAGCAGTTCTTC. It translates to CASSPGGRVRGNEQFF.

The J gene is TRBJ1-1, the V gene TRBV30; 7 nucleotides agree with TRBD1. This CDR3 is built from 14 residues. The germline CDR1 and CDR2 sequences are GTSNPN and SVGIG (reference sequence). V dropped 3 bases and J dropped 2; count of bases not matched to a gene: 6. The DNA of the CDR3 is TGTGCCTGGAGGCAAGGGGGCCCTAACACTGAAGCTTTCTTT. Protein: CAWRQGGPNTEAFF.

The chain joins TRBV25-1 to TRBJ2-2; D is undetermined. Trimming shortened V by 5 bases and J by 1 base, and 8 bases separated the two germline ends. There are 14 residues in the CDR3. Looked up from germline, CDR1 is MGHDK and CDR2 is SYGVNS. CDR3 in DNA: TGTGCCAGCAGTCCCCGGAGGAACACCGGGGAGCTGTTTTTT. It translates to CASSPRRNTGELFF.

J is TRBJ2-5 and V is TRBV5-6; D remains unclear. Germline-derived CDR1 and CDR2 are SGHDT and YYEEEE. Trimming pared 2 bases from V and 2 bases from J, leaving 7 bases between. The CDR3 loop spans 13 amino acids. CDR3 amino acids: CASSFRLQETQYF. In nucleotides, the CDR3 is TGTGCCAGCAGCTTTCGGCTTCAAGAGACCCAGTACTTC.

This clone was observed once. The chain carries TRBV7-9 and TRBJ1-2; D call uncertain. Germline V gene sequence: CDR1 SEHNR, CDR2 FQNEAQ (reference sequence). The CDR3 covers 13 residues. Trimming shortened V by 3 bases and J by 8 bases, and 13 bases separated the two germline ends. DNA for the CDR3: TGTGCCAGCAGCTTTTTGTGGGAGTTGGGCTACACCTTC. As protein: CASSFLWELGYTF.

This chain links TRBV5-1 with TRBJ1-1, with D unclear. Germline V gene data show CDR1 as SGHRS and CDR2 as YFSETQ. V dropped 0 bases and J dropped 0 bases, with 9 bases sitting between them. CDR3 size: 15 residues. As DNA, the CDR3 is TGCGCCAGCAGCTTGGAGGCAGACATGAACACTGAAGCTTTCTTT. This translates into CASSLEADMNTEAFF.

V gene TRBV12-3 or TRBV12-4 combines with J gene TRBJ1-3; no definite D call. V was cut by 8 bases and J by 2 bases, with 10 bases left in between. The CDR3 runs to 13 residues. CDR3 amino acids: CASGLRPGNTIYF. The CDR3 DNA follows: TGTGCCAGCGGCCTCAGACCTGGAAACACCATATATTTT.

The rearrangement joins TRBV7-8 to TRBJ1-5; the D is unclear. Germline V lookup: CDR1 SGHVS, CDR2 FQNEAQ. The V end was cut by 1 base, the J end by 3 bases, with 13 bases between. The length of the CDR3 is 16 residues. This CDR3 is CASSLGPTLVNQPQHF. CDR3 bases: TGTGCCAGCAGCTTAGGGCCCACCCTTGTCAATCAGCCCCAGCATTTT.

The CDR3 region has the DNA TGTGCCAGTAGTAGAGACAGCGGTTCTGGAAACACCATATATTTT. Protein sequence: CASSRDSGSGNTIYF. The V gene is TRBV19, the J gene TRBJ1-3; TRBD1 is a possible D gene (5 bases). The CDR3 loop spans 15 amino acids. Germline CDR1 and CDR2: LNHDA and SQIVND (reference sequence). With 4 bases removed from V and 1 base from J, the gap between germline ends came to 11 bases.

This clone was picked up one time. The V gene is TRBV9, the J gene TRBJ1-1; weak D call: TRBD1 (5 bases). Trimming took off 0 bases at V and 1 base at J, with 10 bases between the two ends. In germline, CDR1 is SGDLS, CDR2 YYNGEE. This CDR3 has 15 residues. CDR3 bases: TGTGCCAGCAGCGTAGAGGGGACCAAGAACACTGAAGCTTTCTTT. Its protein is CASSVEGTKNTEAFF.

This clone appeared a single time. The rearrangement joins TRBV12-5 to TRBJ1-6, with a tentative D call TRBD1 (6 bases). The CDR3 length is 19 residues. Trimming pared 1 base from V and 6 bases from J, leaving 22 bases between. Germline-derived CDR1 and CDR2 are LGHNT and FRNRAP. The CDR3 DNA reads TGTGCTAGTGGTTTGGCCCCGAGGGGGGGGCTTCTTTTTAATTCACCCCTCCACTTT. This encodes CASGLAPRGGLLFNSPLHF.

The rearrangement uses TRBV7-8 and TRBJ1-5; D is unclear. Germline-derived CDR1 and CDR2 are SGHVS and FQNEAQ. With 5 bases removed from V and 3 bases from J, the gap between germline ends came to 14 bases. The CDR3 length is 15 residues. The CDR3 here is CASSLPGNVNQPQHF. CDR3 in DNA: TGTGCCAGCAGCCTTCCGGGGAACGTCAATCAGCCCCAGCATTTT.

The chain recombines TRBV6-6 with TRBJ1-5; tentative D call: TRBD1 (5 bases). V was cut by 2 bases and J by 2 bases, with 10 bases left in between. Germline assignment: CDR1 MNHNY and CDR2 SVGAGI (reference sequence). This CDR3 is 15 amino acids long. The CDR3 DNA reads TGTGCCAGCAGTTACCAGGGTTGGGGCAATCAGCCCCAGCATTTT. Translation: CASSYQGWGNQPQHF.

The gene calls are TRBV3-1 (or the pseudogene TRBV3-2) and TRBJ1-2; unclear D gene. Trimming cost V 1 base and J 8 bases, with 17 bases left between them. Germline V gene sequence: CDR1 LGHDT, CDR2 YNNKEL (reference sequence). This CDR3 is 15 amino acids long. CDR3 amino acids: CASSQAFQDSEGYTF. The DNA of the CDR3 is TGTGCCAGCAGCCAAGCTTTCCAGGACTCGGAGGGCTACACCTTC.

Only a few counts were recorded for this clone. The chain combines TRBV6-1 with TRBJ2-3; D unclear. This CDR3 is built from 15 residues. Germline V gives CDR1 MNHNS, CDR2 SASEGT. The V end was cut by 2 bases, the J end by 0 bases, with 9 bases between. The CDR3 protein is CASSELVSSTDTQYF. The CDR3 DNA sequence: TGTGCCAGCAGTGAATTGGTCTCTAGCACAGATACGCAGTATTTT.

The rearrangement joins TRBV23-1 to TRBJ1-6, with D maybe TRBD1 (6 bases). TRBV23-1 is designated an ORF whose function remains uncertain. V was shortened by 9 bases and J by 1 base, with 25 bases between the two germline ends. CDR3 length: 19 residues. CDR3: CARPSGDRPCTSYNSPLHF. The DNA for the CDR3 is TGCGCCAGACCCTCCGGAGACAGGCCCTGTACGTCCTATAATTCACCCCTCCACTTT.

The chain recombines TRBV6-8 with TRBJ1-5, with D unresolved. The CDR3 consists of 13 residues. The ends were cut back, 8 bases at V and 0 bases at J, with 8 bases in the middle. Germline values: CDR1 MNHGY, CDR2 SAAAGT. The CDR3 nucleotides read TGTGCCAGCTGTTTATATAGCAATCAGCCCCAGCATTTT. As protein: CASCLYSNQPQHF.

This chain uses TRBV10-3 with TRBJ2-1, with 7 nucleotides matching TRBD2. Germline loops: CDR1 ENHRY, CDR2 SYGVKD. This CDR3 contains 16 residues. Trimming took 3 bases from V and 0 from J; bases not matched to a gene: 5. The CDR3 loop is CAISEGGRASYNEQFF. In DNA, the CDR3 is TGTGCCATCAGTGAAGGAGGGAGGGCCTCCTACAATGAGCAGTTCTTC.

The J gene is TRBJ2-5, the V gene TRBV7-2, with a weak D call TRBD1 (6 bases). CDR1 and CDR2 (germline): SGHTA, FQGNSA. Trimming left V 6 bases short and J 4 bases short, with 15 bases between. The CDR3 is made up of 14 amino acids. The CDR3 protein is CASRKGPRGETQYF. CDR3 in DNA: TGTGCCAGCAGGAAAGGGCCCAGGGGAGAGACCCAGTACTTC. Full variable domain (remainder filled in from reference TRBV7-2 and TRBJ2-5): GAGVSQSPSNKVTEKGKDVELRCDPISGHTALYWYRQSLGQGLEFLIYFQGNSAPDKSGLPSDRFSAERTGGSVSTLTIQRTQQEDSAVYLCASRKGPRGETQYFGPGTRLLVL.

This clone was detected only a few times. The genes are TRBV4-2 and TRBJ2-2, with 8 nucleotides matching TRBD2. The CDR3 covers 19 residues. Germline trimming cut 0 bases from V and 0 bases from J; bases unmatched to any gene: 9. In germline, CDR1 is LGHNA, CDR2 YNFKEQ. CDR3 bases: TGTGCCAGCAGCCAAGAATCGTCTAGCGGGCTATCGAACACCGGGGAGCTGTTTTTT. This translates into CASSQESSSGLSNTGELFF.

V and J are TRBV6-5 and TRBJ2-1; a weak D match, TRBD2 (5 bases). The V end lost 8 bases, the J end lost 6 bases, and 14 bases lay between the germline ends. The CDR3 is 13 amino acids. The germline gives CDR1 MNHEY, CDR2 SVGAGI. The CDR3, as DNA: TGTGCCAGCGGCCGACTACTTCGCAATGAGCAGTTCTTC. This gives the protein CASGRLLRNEQFF.

This clone appeared a single time. The chain combines TRBV18 with TRBJ1-1; no reliable D call. The ends were cut back, 0 bases at V and 0 bases at J, with 5 bases in the middle. Germline-derived CDR1 and CDR2 are KGHSH and LQKENI. The CDR3 contains 14 residues. The CDR3 DNA sequence: TGTGCCAGCTCACCACCGCCGGTGAACACTGAAGCTTTCTTT. Protein product: CASSPPPVNTEAFF.

The V gene is TRBV28, the J gene TRBJ1-5; D may be TRBD1 (5 bases). Trimming stripped 3 bases from V and 3 bases from J, with 12 bases between. The germline CDR1 and CDR2 sequences are MDHEN and SYDVKM. CDR3 length: 15 residues. The DNA of the CDR3 is TGTGCCAGCAGTTTGAGGGCAGGGATCAATCAGCCCCAGCATTTT. Translating it yields CASSLRAGINQPQHF.

The rearrangement joins TRBV6-2 or TRBV6-3 to TRBJ2-2; no clear D. Germline V gene data show CDR1 as MNHEY and CDR2 as SVGEGT. This CDR3 comprises 14 residues. Trimming stripped 5 bases from V and 0 bases from J, with 7 bases between. CDR3 protein: CASSPSTNTGELFF. The CDR3 DNA reads TGTGCCAGCAGTCCGTCTACGAACACCGGGGAGCTGTTTTTT.